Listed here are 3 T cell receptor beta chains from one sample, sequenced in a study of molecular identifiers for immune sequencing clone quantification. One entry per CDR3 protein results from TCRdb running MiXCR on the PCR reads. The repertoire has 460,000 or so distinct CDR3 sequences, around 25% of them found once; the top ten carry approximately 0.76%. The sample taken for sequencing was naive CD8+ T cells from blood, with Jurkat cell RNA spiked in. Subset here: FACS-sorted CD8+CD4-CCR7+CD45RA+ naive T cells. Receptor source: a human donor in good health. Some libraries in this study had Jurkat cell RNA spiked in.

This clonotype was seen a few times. CDR3 DNA sequence: TGTGCCAGCAGCTCGAACGGGAAGACCCAGTACTTC. Amino acid sequence: CASSSNGKTQYF. V gene TRBV28 combines with J gene TRBJ2-5; tentatively, D is TRBD2 (5 bases). The CDR3 sequence is 12 residues long. Looked up from germline, CDR1 is MDHEN and CDR2 is SYDVKM. V dropped 6 bases and J dropped 6 bases, with 11 bases sitting between them.

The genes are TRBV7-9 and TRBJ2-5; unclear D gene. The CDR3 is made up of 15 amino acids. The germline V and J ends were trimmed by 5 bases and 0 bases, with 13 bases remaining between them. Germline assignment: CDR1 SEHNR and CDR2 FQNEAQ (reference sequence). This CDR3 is CASSSPAIDQETQYF. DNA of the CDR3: TGTGCCAGCAGCAGCCCGGCCATAGACCAAGAGACCCAGTACTTC.

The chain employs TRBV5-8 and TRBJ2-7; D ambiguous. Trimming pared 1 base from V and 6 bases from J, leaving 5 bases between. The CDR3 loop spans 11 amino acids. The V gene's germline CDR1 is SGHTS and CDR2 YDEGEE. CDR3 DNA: TGTGCCAGCAGCTTGCCCAGCGAGCAGTACTTC. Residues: CASSLPSEQYF. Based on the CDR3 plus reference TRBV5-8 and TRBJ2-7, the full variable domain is EAGVTQSPTHLIKTRGQQATLRCSPISGHTSVYWYQQALGLGLQFLLWYDEGEERNRGNFPPRFSGRQFPNYSSELNVNALELEDSALYLCASSLPSEQYFGPGTRLTVT.